This TCR beta chain is from a study of vaccination and CD4 T cells after COVID-19. Study overall: Cultures serving as controls received a peptide pool (CEFX or HIV-1 Nef) or no peptide.

This clonotype has more than one count but fewer than ten. Its antigen is as yet unknown. This CDR3 comprises 13 residues. Germline loops: CDR1 SGHTA, CDR2 FQGTGA. The V segment lost 5 bases and the J segment 8 bases; nucleotides outside the gene matches: 6. Treatment meaning: roughly 11-day PBMC culture with coronavirus spike peptide pools or control peptides (ViraFEST assay). After expanding antigen-specific T cells with peptide pools, ViraFEST sequenced their TCRs. Whole-study findings and limits: The rise in median SARS-CoV-2-reactive clonotypes, from about 20 to 38, was not significant.

Sequence data for DNA of cultured CD4+ T cells were generated by the Oncomine TCR Beta short-read assay. Each CDR3 protein is one row after TCRdb ran MiXCR on the PCR reads. Of more than 15,000 distinct CDR3 sequences in the sample, around three fifths were seen once. The chain carries TRBV7-3 and TRBJ1-2; 9 bases align to TRBD1. This TCR was sampled from a human donor who had recovered from COVID-19. Sequencing used CD4+ T cells from blood, cultured in vitro. The CDR3: CASSQGTGRGYTF. Written as DNA, the CDR3 is TGTGCCAGCAGCCAAGGGACAGGGCGAGGCTACACCTTC.